The text below deals with one T cell receptor beta chain. Per the original data handling: Amplification with reference gene primers provided the estimates of nucleated cell counts. The repertoire was sequenced with immunoSEQ multiplex PCR; TCRdb's copy has only in-frame clones and lacks some. That table gives V, J and clone size, and the DNA gave D and trimming. The sample records 70,000 to 90,000 clones, around four fifths being singletons. These data belong to a study of blood T cell repertoires in COVID-19. Background on the study: T cells, B-cell-depleted T cells, or PBMCs supplied cDNA or gDNA.

The CDR3 totals 15 residues. CDR1 MRHNA and CDR2 SNTAGT come from the germline V gene. The V end was cut by 2 bases, the J end by 4 bases, with 14 bases between. The specimen was peripheral blood. The receptor was isolated from a man aged 65-85 years with acute or convalescent COVID-19. The rearrangement links TRBV6-4 to TRBJ1-1, with a possible D match to TRBD1 (5 bases). CDR3 bases: TGTGCCAGCAGTGACAGGACAACCAAGTCCACTGAAGCTTTCTTT. Protein sequence: CASSDRTTKSTEAFF.